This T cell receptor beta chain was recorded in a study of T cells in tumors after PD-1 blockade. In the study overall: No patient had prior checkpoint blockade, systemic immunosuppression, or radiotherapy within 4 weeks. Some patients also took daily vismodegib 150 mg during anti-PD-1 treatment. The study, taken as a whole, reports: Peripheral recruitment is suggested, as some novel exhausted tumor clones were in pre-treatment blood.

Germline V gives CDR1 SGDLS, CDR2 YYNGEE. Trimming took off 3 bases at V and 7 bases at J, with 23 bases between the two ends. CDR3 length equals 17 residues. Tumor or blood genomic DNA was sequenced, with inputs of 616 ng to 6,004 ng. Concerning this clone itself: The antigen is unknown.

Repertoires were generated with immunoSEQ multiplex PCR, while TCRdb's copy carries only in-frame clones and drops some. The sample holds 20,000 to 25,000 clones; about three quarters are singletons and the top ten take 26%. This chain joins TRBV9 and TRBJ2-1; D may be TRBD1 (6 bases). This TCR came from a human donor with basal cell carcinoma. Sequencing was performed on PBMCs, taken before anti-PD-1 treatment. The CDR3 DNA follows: TGTGCCAGCAGCGAAGCCCCTGAGGGGGTGCGGTCAAATGAGCAGTTCTTC. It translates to CASSEAPEGVRSNEQFF.